This T cell receptor beta chain was recovered during a study of T cell repertoires in cytomegalovirus infection. Study-level background: TCR beta signatures that were public indicated CMV infection and matching HLA type.

Details on this clonotype: Its antigen remains unidentified.

TCRdb fed the reads into MiXCR, producing one record per CDR3 protein. The sample has 200,000 to 250,000 distinct CDR3 sequences, roughly 20% seen once. Notes on the study in general: Clonotype analysis showed dominance of the ex vivo response by HLA-C-restricted CMV-specific TCR beta clonotypes. Based on cumulative public TCR beta family frequency, carriers of CMV plus the relevant HLA were identified.

CDR3 length: 14 residues. V shed 7 bases and J shed 1 base, with 16 bases lying between them. The germline V gene has CDR1 SQVTM and CDR2 ANQGSEA. The specimen was CD8+ T cells from PBMCs. This chain joins TRBV29-1 and TRBJ2-5, with a tentative D call TRBD2 (7 bases). This sequence was found in a human donor in good health (CMV status not recorded). Some clones in this sample may be carry-over from other donors' samples. The CDR3 here is CSANLGGLQETQYF. DNA of the CDR3: TGCAGCGCTAATCTCGGGGGGCTCCAAGAGACCCAGTACTTC. The full variable domain, its missing parts supplied by reference TRBV29-1 and TRBJ2-5, is SAVISQKPSRDICQRGTSLTIQCQVDSQVTMMFWYRQQPGQSLTLIATANQGSEATYESGFVIDKFPISRPNLTFSTLTVSNMSPEDSSIYLCSANLGGLQETQYFGPGTRLLVL.